This T cell receptor (beta chain) stems from a study of control samples from healthy donors and cancer patients. Between the trimmed V and J ends, which lost 3 bases and 6 bases, there was a span of 6 bases. The length of the CDR3 is 12 residues. Sequenced by immunoSEQ multiplex PCR; TCRdb stores in-frame clones only, minus some. The sample comprises under 150,000 clones, around 90% of which are singletons, and approximately 9% rests with the top ten. The clonotype originates from a man aged 35 to 55 in good health. The V and J genes are TRBV12-3 or TRBV12-4 and TRBJ1-5; D call uncertain. The specimen sequenced was blood. This chain's CDR3 is CASSFEGQPQHF. The CDR3 bases are TGTGCCAGCAGTTTTGAAGGTCAGCCCCAGCATTTT.